This T cell receptor beta chain comes out of a study of control samples from healthy donors and cancer patients. The CDR3 totals 15 residues. V lost 0 bases and J 4 bases, leaving 12 bases between the germline ends. Germline CDR1 and CDR2: MNHEY and SMNVEV (reference sequence). Assay: immunoSEQ multiplex PCR; the TCRdb copy retains only in-frame clones and omits some. The sample comprises about 270,000 clones, about four fifths of which are singletons, and about 14% rests with the top ten. This clone was detected only once. The source material was PBMCs. The rearrangement uses TRBV27 and TRBJ1-2; a possible D gene is TRBD1 (5 bases). This TCR derives from a woman aged 60-75 years with lung cancer. The CDR3 DNA is TGTGCCAGCAGTTTATCCCCGCAGGGAGGCTATGGCTACACCTTC. Its translation: CASSLSPQGGYGYTF.